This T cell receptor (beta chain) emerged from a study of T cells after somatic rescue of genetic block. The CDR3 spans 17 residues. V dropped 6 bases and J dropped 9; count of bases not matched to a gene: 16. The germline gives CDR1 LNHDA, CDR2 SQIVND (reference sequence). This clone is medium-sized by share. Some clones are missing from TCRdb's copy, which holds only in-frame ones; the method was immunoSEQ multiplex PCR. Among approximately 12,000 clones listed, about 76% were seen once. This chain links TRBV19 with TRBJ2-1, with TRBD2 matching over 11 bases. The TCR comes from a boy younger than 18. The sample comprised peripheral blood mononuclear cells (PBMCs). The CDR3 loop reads CASSLPNPLAGVSEQFF. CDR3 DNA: TGTGCCAGTAGCCTTCCTAACCCACTAGCGGGAGTTAGTGAGCAGTTCTTC.